The entry below describes one T cell receptor (beta chain). Its antigen is currently unknown. This record belongs to a study of OX40 agonist ivuxolimab in advanced cancers. Notes on the study in general: Blood T cells, both CD4+ and CD8+, expanded clonally by week 6 at 0.1 to 3.0 mg/kg.

TCRdb's copy holds only in-frame clones and misses some; the assay was immunoSEQ multiplex PCR. The table lists 100,000 to 120,000 clones, around 93% of them singletons. The sequence derives from an adult with an advanced solid tumor such as melanoma, head and neck, liver or kidney cancer. Specimen: CD4+ or CD8+ T cells sorted from blood, collected in a trial of the OX40 agonist ivuxolimab.

The CDR3 DNA reads as TGTGCCAGCTCGGAGGTGGCGGCTTTCTTT. It is translated as CASSEVAAFF. V and J are TRBV2 and TRBJ1-1, with D hard to call. Germline V lookup: CDR1 SNHLY, CDR2 FYNNEI. Trimming removed 8 bases at V and 11 bases at J, with 12 bases between. This CDR3 region has 10 residues.